A selection of T cell receptor beta chains follows, all from one sample in a study of cytomegalovirus exposure and HLA in healthy donors. The table came from immunoSEQ multiplex PCR; TCRdb's copy has only in-frame clones and leaves some out. This table holds 150,000 to 200,000 clones, more than 60% found once. The sequenced sample consisted of PBMCs. The receptors were gathered from a woman in her 30s in good health and CMV-seropositive. The conserved cysteine and the conserved F or W are not part of the CDR3 here. Fields, in order: V gene, clone size, J gene, CDR3 protein. Clone size is stated in some rows and not others, as once, few, many or a class when expanded.

v_gene: TRBV30
abundance: few
j_gene: TRBJ2-7
CDR3aa: ACPREGQEYEQY

v_gene: TRBV7-9
abundance: -
j_gene: TRBJ1-4
CDR3aa: ASTILDRGEKLF

v_gene: TRBV6-1
abundance: -
j_gene: TRBJ2-3
CDR3aa: ASSANALGTGGIDTQY

v_gene: TRBV19
abundance: -
j_gene: TRBJ1-5
CDR3aa: ASSRTVDNQPQH

v_gene: TRBV28
abundance: once
j_gene: TRBJ2-1
CDR3aa: ASTPFGSREQF

v_gene: TRBV13
abundance: -
j_gene: TRBJ2-3
CDR3aa: ASSPGGGSTDTQY

v_gene: TRBV5-1
abundance: once
j_gene: TRBJ1-6
CDR3aa: ASSKDRGESPLH

v_gene: TRBV20-1
abundance: -
j_gene: TRBJ2-7
CDR3aa: SATTSYEQY

v_gene: TRBV2
abundance: -
j_gene: TRBJ2-1
CDR3aa: ASSGLGATSYNEQF

v_gene: TRBV9
abundance: -
j_gene: TRBJ2-1
CDR3aa: ASSTTGVEGAYNEQF

v_gene: TRBV30
abundance: -
j_gene: TRBJ2-4
CDR3aa: AWSQSAKNIQY

v_gene: TRBV29-1
abundance: -
j_gene: TRBJ2-5
CDR3aa: SVPGQHETQY

v_gene: TRBV9
abundance: -
j_gene: TRBJ2-1
CDR3aa: ASSARLAGAGEQF

v_gene: TRBV7-9
abundance: -
j_gene: TRBJ2-5
CDR3aa: ASSQNSLAGETQY

v_gene: TRBV27
abundance: -
j_gene: TRBJ2-3
CDR3aa: ATLVAGGTDTQY

v_gene: TRBV5-4
abundance: -
j_gene: TRBJ2-7
CDR3aa: ASSRDTSSVSYEQY